A selection of T cell receptor beta chains follows, all from one sample in a study of shared clonotypes between healthy human individuals. Clones were sequenced by immunoSEQ multiplex PCR, and TCRdb holds only the in-frame ones, with some missing. The sample records approximately 650,000 clones, 95% to 96% being singletons. The sample was naive CD8+ T cells sorted from blood. These receptors were taken from a woman in her 30s in good health. CDR3s include the opening cysteine and the closing phenylalanine or tryptophan. A D gene is named only where the DNA matches it firmly.

d_call,j_call,v_call,cdr3_aa
NA,TRBJ1-1,TRBV28,CASSSRQFYMNTEAFF
NA,TRBJ2-1,TRBV11-2,CASSPPRGGTSYNEQFF
TRBD1,TRBJ2-7,TRBV4-2,CASSQGTGQRYEQYF
TRBD1,TRBJ2-3,TRBV5-1,CASSWDRNTDTQYF
TRBD1,TRBJ1-1,TRBV7-9,CASSPIWTGSTNTEAFF
TRBD2,TRBJ2-1,TRBV5-4,CASSFSPSGRNEQFF
NA,TRBJ2-3,TRBV2,CASEGPTDTQYF
NA,TRBJ2-3,TRBV6-1,CASRPLGDTQYF
NA,TRBJ2-7,TRBV10-3,CAISESWGTYEQYF
NA,TRBJ1-1,TRBV27,CASIPGGSGSEAFF
TRBD1,TRBJ1-2,TRBV5-4,CASSARDRGHGQYGYTF
NA,TRBJ1-3,TRBV27,CASSPFGRVVSSFSGNTIYF
NA,TRBJ2-6,TRBV28,CASSTPVGARDPSGANVLTF
TRBD1,TRBJ2-5,TRBV5-6,CASSWGTGHPETQYF
NA,TRBJ2-7,TRBV7-3,CASSSTYEQYF
NA,TRBJ1-6,TRBV19,CASSPGRLKTPLHF
TRBD1,TRBJ1-1,TRBV11-2,CASSSLQGAKRNTEAFF
NA,TRBJ2-1,TRBV27,CASSLSPYNEQFF
TRBD2,TRBJ2-3,TRBV23-1,CASSQSGLAEWRDTQYF
NA,TRBJ2-1,TRBV10-1,CASSESGYEQFF
NA,TRBJ2-3,TRBV7-9,CASSSSDSSTDTQYF
TRBD2,TRBJ2-5,TRBV28,CASSLRREGQKTQYF
TRBD2,TRBJ2-1,TRBV4-2,CASSQERTSGSYEQFF
TRBD2,NA,TRBV27,CATQPLAEAYEQYF
NA,TRBJ2-7,TRBV7-6,CASSLEGGAGYEQYF
NA,TRBJ1-1,TRBV7-9,CASSLFGTMNTEAFF
NA,TRBJ1-2,TRBV28,CASSLLGTYGYTF
NA,TRBJ1-1,TRBV5-6,CASSLAGMNTEAFF
NA,TRBJ1-1,TRBV11-2,CASSLGWQNEAFF
NA,TRBJ1-1,TRBV30,CAWSAVLNTEAFF
NA,TRBJ2-3,TRBV27,CASSSSIDTQYF
NA,TRBJ2-7,TRBV7-8,CASSDANEQYF
TRBD2,TRBJ2-3,TRBV28,CASSSPMREGGDTQYF
NA,TRBJ2-7,TRBV10-1,CASSESIRGTEQYF
TRBD2,NA,TRBV27,CASSYGLAGVNEQYF
TRBD2,TRBJ2-7,TRBV7-9,CASSPGGVEQYF
NA,TRBJ2-7,TRBV28,CASSFSGPSYEQYF
TRBD2,TRBJ2-7,TRBV28,CASSSGTSGIYYEQYF
TRBD1,TRBJ1-3,TRBV2,CASSWTGQGNTIYF
NA,TRBJ2-7,TRBV28,CASSLGVGGSYEQYF
NA,TRBJ1-5,TRBV19,CASSIFQGLNQPQHF
NA,TRBJ2-7,TRBV5-1,CASSLSLSYEQYF
NA,TRBJ1-1,TRBV11-2,CASSLGQGVEAFF
NA,TRBJ2-4,TRBV2,CASNKPGKNIQYF
TRBD2,TRBJ2-7,TRBV4-1,CASSQEPAGGPYEQYF
NA,TRBJ2-3,TRBV7-3,CASSLIATDTQYF
NA,TRBJ2-1,TRBV30,CAWSVADGQFF
NA,TRBJ1-2,TRBV27,CASTRGGGNYGYTF